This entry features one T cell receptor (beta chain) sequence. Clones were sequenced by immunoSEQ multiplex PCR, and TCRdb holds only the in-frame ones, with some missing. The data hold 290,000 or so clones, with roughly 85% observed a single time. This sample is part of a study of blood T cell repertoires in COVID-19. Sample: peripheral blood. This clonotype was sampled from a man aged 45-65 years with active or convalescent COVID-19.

CDR3 residues: CASSLEYRQGREKLFF. The CDR3 DNA reads TGTGCCAGCAGCCTAGAGTACCGACAGGGTCGTGAAAAACTGTTTTTT. The chain couples TRBV3-1 (or the pseudogene TRBV3-2) to TRBJ1-4; 7 bases line up with TRBD1. Germline CDR1 LGHDT, CDR2 YNNKEL (reference sequence). After removal of 4 bases from V and 7 bases from J, the junction contained 12 bases not matched to a gene. The CDR3 sequence is 16 residues long.